This T cell receptor beta chain derives from a study of blood T cell repertoires in COVID-19. The Seattle site enrolled patients during active infection and followed them longitudinally. Authors' analysis steps: By means of reference gene primer amplification, nucleated cell counts were estimated. This table comes from immunoSEQ multiplex PCR, and its TCRdb copy is limited to in-frame clones, with some not included. V and J calls and clone size follow that table, whereas D and trimming were derived from the DNA. The sample has about 130,000 clones, around nine tenths seen once. The sequenced sample consisted of peripheral blood. This TCR came from a woman in her seventies with COVID-19, enrolled during active disease.

Written as DNA, the CDR3 is TGTGCCAGCAGCCAAAGCAGGACAGGGGGCGGGGAGCAGTACTTC. It codes for CASSQSRTGGGEQYF. V and J are TRBV4-2 and TRBJ2-7; 11 bases agree with TRBD1. Losses at the gene ends were 2 bases for V and 7 bases for J; bases not matched to a gene: 7. Germline assignment: CDR1 LGHNA and CDR2 YNFKEQ. CDR3 size: 15 residues.